This T cell receptor (beta chain) was sequenced during a study of blood T cell repertoires in COVID-19. At the level of the study: Acute and convalescent COVID-19 specimens originated in the United States, Italy and Spain. T cells, B-cell-depleted T cells, or PBMCs supplied cDNA or gDNA.

As handled by the study authors: Nucleated cell number was recorded as an estimate derived from reference gene primer amplification. Sequencing used immunoSEQ multiplex PCR; TCRdb keeps in-frame clones, though not all of them. That table is the source of V, J and clone size, and D and trimming were worked out from the DNA. The sample contains about 280,000 clones, approximately 85% of which appear only once. Germline V lookup: CDR1 MGHDK, CDR2 SYGVNS. This CDR3 has 13 amino acids. The V end lost 2 bases, the J end lost 2 bases, and 6 bases lay between the germline ends. The sample comprised peripheral blood. The chain recombines TRBV25-1 with TRBJ1-1; D gene unclear. The sequence was obtained from a young man with active or convalescent COVID-19. Written as DNA, the CDR3 is TGTGCCAGCAGTGAAGGGCCTAACACTGAAGCTTTCTTT. As protein: CASSEGPNTEAFF. The full variable domain, completed using reference TRBV25-1 and TRBJ1-1, is EADIYQTPRYLVIGTGKKITLECSQTMGHDKMYWYQQDPGMELHLIHYSYGVNSTEKGDLSSESTVSRIRTEHFPLTLESARPSHTSQYLCASSEGPNTEAFFGQGTRLTVV.